Below are 3 T cell receptor beta chains sequenced from a single sample in a study of blood T cells in healthy people across ages. The second PCR ran about 6 to 11 cycles with a sample-barcoded 5' primer and J-beta primers. TCRdb processed the 5' RACE reads anew with MiXCR; each CDR3 protein has one entry. The sample has 630,000 or so distinct CDR3 sequences; approximately 29% are singletons. The sample taken for sequencing was blood. These receptors were obtained from a woman of 80 years or more in good health.

This rearrangement joins TRBV10-3 to TRBJ1-3; TRBD1 is a possible D gene (6 bases). The CDR3 length is 17 residues. Germline CDR1 reads ENHRY; CDR2 reads SYGVKD. V lost 4 bases, J lost 3 bases, and 19 bases lay in between. The CDR3 sequence: CAISGQERRLIGNTIYF. CDR3 nucleotides: TGTGCCATCAGTGGACAGGAAAGGAGGTTGATTGGAAACACCATATATTTT.

The chain links TRBV20-1 to TRBJ2-3; D tentatively reads TRBD1 or TRBD2 (5 bases each). The germline V gene encodes CDR1 DFQATT and CDR2 SNEGSKA (reference sequence). This CDR3 is built from 14 residues. Trimming took off 6 bases at V and 1 base at J, with 14 bases between the two ends. CDR3 region: CSAKDGGGTDTQYF. Written as DNA, the CDR3 is TGCAGTGCCAAAGATGGGGGTGGCACAGATACGCAGTATTTT.

J is TRBJ2-1 and V is TRBV29-1; a weak D match, TRBD1 (5 bases). The CDR3 runs to 13 residues. Looked up from germline, CDR1 is SQVTM and CDR2 is ANQGSEA. Between the trimmed V and J ends, which lost 2 bases and 7 bases, there was a span of 12 bases. Written as DNA, the CDR3 is TGCAGCGTTGAATCTCCAGGGAAGAATGAGCAGTTCTTC. Its protein is CSVESPGKNEQFF.